This T cell receptor beta chain was documented in a study of regulatory T cells in long-lasting Graves disease. Study details: Graves' patients who were just diagnosed had used antithyroid drugs for under 3 months.

This clonotype turned up a few times. Combining iRepertoire HTBI primers with Arm-PCR of CDR3 regions, the authors built TCR beta libraries. In the original processing: Detected in the samples were about 60 TRBV and under 15 TRBJ segments. TCRdb passed the multiplex PCR reads through MiXCR, listing each CDR3 protein once. The V and J calls come from TCRdb's annotation, not from the publication. The sample has about 320,000 distinct CDR3 sequences; 15% to 20% are singletons. Noted time point: newly diagnosed GD, antithyroid drugs for less than 3 months. PBMCs provided the RNA from which the TCR library was made. An endocrinology department in Xi'an, China, supplied the patients. CDR3 length equals 15 residues. Germline V CDR1 and CDR2: KGHDR, SFDVKD.

The sample in question was peripheral blood mononuclear cells (PBMCs), obtained at new diagnosis, from a patient treated with antithyroid drugs. The sequence derives from a female donor with Graves disease. This sequence joins TRBV24-1 and TRBJ2-5, with a possible D match to TRBD2 (5 bases). The end of the DNA aligns better with TRBJ2-1, so the J call may be wrong. CDR3: CATSDTGIPYNEQFF. The DNA of the CDR3 is TGTGCCACCAGTGATACCGGGATACCTTACAATGAGCAGTTCTTC.